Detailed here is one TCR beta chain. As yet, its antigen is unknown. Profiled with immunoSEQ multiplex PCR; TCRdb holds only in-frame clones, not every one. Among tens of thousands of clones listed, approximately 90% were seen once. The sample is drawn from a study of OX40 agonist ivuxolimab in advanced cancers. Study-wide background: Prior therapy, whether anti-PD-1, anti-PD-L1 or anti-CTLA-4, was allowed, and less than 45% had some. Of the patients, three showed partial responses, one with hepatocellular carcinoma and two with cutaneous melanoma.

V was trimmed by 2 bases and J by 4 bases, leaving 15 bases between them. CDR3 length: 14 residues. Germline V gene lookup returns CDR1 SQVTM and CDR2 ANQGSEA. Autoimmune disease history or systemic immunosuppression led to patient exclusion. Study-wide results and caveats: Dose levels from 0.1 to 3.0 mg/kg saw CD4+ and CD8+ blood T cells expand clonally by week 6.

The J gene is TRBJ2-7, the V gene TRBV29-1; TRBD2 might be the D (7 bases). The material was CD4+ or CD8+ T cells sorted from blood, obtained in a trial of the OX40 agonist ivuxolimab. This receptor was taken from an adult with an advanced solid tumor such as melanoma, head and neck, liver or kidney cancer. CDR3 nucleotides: TGCAGCGTTGAATTAAACGGGGGGCAGTACGAGCAGTACTTC. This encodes CSVELNGGQYEQYF.